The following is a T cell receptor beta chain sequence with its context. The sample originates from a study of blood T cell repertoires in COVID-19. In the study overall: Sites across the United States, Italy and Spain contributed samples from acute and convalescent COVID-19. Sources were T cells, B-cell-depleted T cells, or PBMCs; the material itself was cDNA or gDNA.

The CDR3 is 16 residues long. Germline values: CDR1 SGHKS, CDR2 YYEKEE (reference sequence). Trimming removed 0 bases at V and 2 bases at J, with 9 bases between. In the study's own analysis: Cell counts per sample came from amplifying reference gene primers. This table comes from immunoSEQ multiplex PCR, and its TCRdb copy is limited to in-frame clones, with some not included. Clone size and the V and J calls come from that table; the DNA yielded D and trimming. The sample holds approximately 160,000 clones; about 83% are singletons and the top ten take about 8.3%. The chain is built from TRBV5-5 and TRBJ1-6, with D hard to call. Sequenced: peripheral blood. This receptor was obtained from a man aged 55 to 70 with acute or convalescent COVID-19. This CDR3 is CASSLGGGAYNSPLHF. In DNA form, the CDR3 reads TGTGCCAGCAGCTTGGGCGGCGGGGCCTATAATTCACCCCTCCACTTT. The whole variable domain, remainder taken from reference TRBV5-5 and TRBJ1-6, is DAGVTQSPTHLIKTRGQQVTLRCSPISGHKSVSWYQQVLGQGPQFIFQYYEKEERGRGNFPDRFSARQFPNYSSELNVNALLLGDSALYLCASSLGGGAYNSPLHFGNGTRLTVT.